Here is one T cell receptor beta chain with its context. This entry comes from a study of blood T cell repertoires in COVID-19. Study as a whole: From the United States, Italy and Spain came samples of acute and convalescent COVID-19. T cells, B-cell-depleted T cells, or PBMCs supplied cDNA or gDNA.

In the authors' workflow: Amplification from reference gene primers served as the basis for estimated nucleated cell counts. TCRdb keeps only in-frame clones here, not all; method: immunoSEQ multiplex PCR. V, J and clone size reflect that table, while D and trimming were determined from the DNA. The sample yields a few hundred thousand clones, about 88% seen once. V shed 6 bases and J 0 bases; nucleotides not matched to a gene: 3. This CDR3 spans 14 amino acids. From germline, CDR1 is SNHLY and CDR2 FYNNEI. Sequencing used peripheral blood. The chain combines TRBV2 with TRBJ1-2; 8 nucleotides line up with TRBD1. The clonotype comes from a man between 60 and 70 years old who had recovered from COVID-19. The CDR3 protein is CASRLTGANYGYTF. The CDR3 nucleotides read TGTGCCAGCAGGCTGACAGGGGCTAACTATGGCTACACCTTC.